This TCR beta chain appears in the sequencing data of a study of cytomegalovirus exposure and HLA in healthy donors listed by TCRdb under 2017. With respect to the entire study: In an earlier analysis of some 550 of the donors, around 290 Gb of sequence data and 90 million to 120 million unique TCR beta sequences from about 190 million T cells were reported. About 300 gigabases of sequencing data and around 87 million unique TCR sequences were included in an early release covering about 600 HLA-typed donors. Of the 300 to 400 genotyped donors, roughly 85% fell in the genetic ancestry cluster associated with self-reported Caucasian donors. The study aimed to test whether cataloging public T cell receptors could reveal signatures of past pathogen exposure. The study profiled the T cell repertoires of hundreds of subjects by immunosequencing and related them to cytomegalovirus serostatus. In addition to the first cohort of around 670 subjects, a separate validation cohort of approximately 130 different subjects was used. To predict cytomegalovirus infection status, the study combined high-throughput TCR immunosequencing, statistical association of individual TCRs with disease status, and machine learning. In a later analysis, previously published TCR beta repertoires from some 640 donors were re-analyzed and high-resolution HLA genotyping was added so that TCR occurrence patterns could be studied. Rather than using new phenotypic data, the later analysis identified candidate immune exposures from TCR beta sequences and from how often those sequences occurred across donors. An earlier analysis of approximately 580 of the donors used high-throughput TCR beta sequencing to judge whether each TCR beta V gene segment behaved as functional or pseudogenic. Alongside the repertoire data, information on donor age, sex, ethnicity and CMV serostatus was compiled. Genome-wide SNP genotypes for about three fifths of the roughly 670 donors were used in a later genetic analysis, which treated that subset as a discovery cohort. All discovery cohort repertoires had been generated using a single sequencing platform. HLA typing covered class I and class II loci at four-digit resolution. The number of donors typed differed by locus, with about 629-630 for A, B, C, DRB1 and DQB1, more than 500 for DQA1, 606 for DPA1, and some 450 for DPB1. Several DR-DQ haplotypes were treated as single units for association and clustering because of strong linkage in the cohort. Across around 400 genotyped donors of the cohort, an average of about 250,000 unique TCR beta nucleotide sequences per donor were sequenced, and approximately 17% of those sequences were non-productive.

Study-wide findings and limitations: Some IMGT-functional V segments, including TRBV6-2 and TRBV6-3, could not be distinguished by the 87-base-pair reads and were therefore excluded. Correlated functional status among segregating V segments might reflect linkage disequilibrium, but an unknown experimental factor could not be ruled out. The classifier was reported to diagnose cytomegalovirus status with high specificity and sensitivity in both the original cohort and the validation cohort. Because HLA typing was missing for some donors at each locus, association tests included only the typed subset. In a later genetic analysis, fewer N-insertions in productive TCRs were reported among donors in an Asian-associated ancestry cluster than the approximately 710-donor mean. According to a later analysis, parvovirus B19, influenza, CMV and Epstein-Barr virus appeared linked to several top co-occurrence clusters. Immune exposure information for the cohort was limited to CMV serostatus. According to a later analysis, TCR association rates differed among HLA loci, with DRB1 alleles showing the most associated TCRs and HLA-C alleles showing the fewest. Sequencing depth was assumed to be roughly uniform across donors in the presence/absence analyses, though that assumption may not hold. A later analysis associated 15,000 or so TCR beta sequences with specific HLA alleles at a false discovery rate of 0.05. A further reported finding was that TCR beta sequences accurately predicted the HLA-A and HLA-B alleles for most subjects in the first cohort. A total of 150 or so TCR beta chains were listed by the study as associated with cytomegalovirus. Because counts were too low, roughly 18 rarely observed V segments, including chromosome 9 orphons, were left out of the earlier analysis of a few hundred of the donors. Broadly in line with IMGT annotations, most TCR beta V segments showed up in productive rearrangements about 90% or about 30% of the time in an earlier analysis of about 500 of the donors. Compared with equally common non-associated chains, HLA-associated TCR beta chains in a later analysis were more clonally expanded and had lower generation probabilities. V-gene and J-gene trimming of TCR beta chains was associated with a missense DCLRE1C variant in a later genetic analysis, and the association was replicated in an independent cohort. A cluster of highly shared sequence variants was judged likely to be a technical artifact of the sequencing pipeline. A few of the identified cytomegalovirus-associated TCR beta chains were confirmed in vitro to be specific for cytomegalovirus antigens. The authors suggested that the approach could potentially be generalized to other disease states and immunological phenotypes. Strong co-occurrence of HLA alleles, especially DR and DQ, made assigning TCR associations to individual alleles difficult. This cohort had only TCR beta chains sequenced, and the lack of alpha or paired-chain data limited which features could be detected. Most CMV-associated TCR beta chains appeared to be HLA-restricted in a later analysis, and the HLA associations seemed to be driven largely by CMV exposure. Most TCR sequences were observed very rarely across donors, whereas some public TCRs were present in many individuals.

The library was obtained by the immunoSEQ multiplex PCR assay. For the multiplex PCR, a mixture combining 60 forward primers for TCR Vbeta segments and 13 reverse primers for TCR Jbeta segments was used. A multiplex PCR assay on genomic DNA amplified the CDR3 region of rearranged TCR beta genes. Amplified TCR beta libraries were sequenced as 87-base-pair reads on the Illumina HiSeq System. Per the authors' processing: A later analysis tallied roughly 78 million unique TCR beta chains across the 600 to 700 repertoires, and about 12 million of those chains were shared by two or more donors. Raw reads were error-corrected and collapsed into unique sequences with a nearest-neighbor algorithm that merged closely related sequences to remove PCR and sequencing errors. To assign V, D and J gene segments, CDR3 sequences were aligned to IMGT reference sequences. For a sequence to be retained, a match of at least six nucleotides to both a V gene segment and a J gene segment was required. A rearrangement was called productive if the CDR3 had no stop codons and remained in frame with V and J, and every other rearrangement was called non-productive. CDR3 was defined according to IMGT convention as the region running from the second conserved V-encoded cysteine to the conserved J-encoded phenylalanine. The earlier analysis of about 590 of the donors excluded sequences that lacked an unambiguous match to a single V gene segment. In an earlier analysis of some 590 of the donors, a V segment was called functional when productive rearrangements were above 56.7%, and segregating when the standard deviation between donors exceeded 5%. A statistical classification framework was developed to diagnose cytomegalovirus status using the catalog of TCR beta chain sequences. In a later analysis, TCR nucleotide sequences were compared against IMGT/GENE-DB human TR gene sequences so that V and J genes could be assigned. The TCRdist pipeline was used in a later analysis to assign CDR3 sequences and most-parsimonious VDJ recombination scenarios. In a later analysis, each TCR beta chain was defined by its CDR3 amino acid sequence together with its V-gene family, and reads without a unique V-gene family were excluded. As a way to deal with suspected cross-contamination and a sequencing artifact, a later analysis dropped approximately 570 nucleotide sequences that were highly shared and had low generation probability. In a later analysis, a clonal expansion index was calculated for each public chain from normalized within-repertoire ranks of inferred template counts. In a later analysis, generation probabilities were computed using a VDJ recombination model fitted to out-of-frame rearrangements, and the results were checked against IGoR. In a later analysis, hypergeometric tests were used to score TCR-TCR, TCR-HLA and TCR-CMV co-occurrence, with a repertoire-size bias correction applied to TCR pairs. To estimate false discovery rates, a later analysis permuted the HLA or CMV assignments 20 times. A later analysis grouped co-occurring TCRs with DBSCAN, adding TCRdist sequence similarity when clustering within HLA-allele-positive subsets. Co-occurrence clustering excluded repertoires with fewer than 30,000 or more than 120,000 public chains, plus five with anomalous nucleotide sharing. TCRdb obtained this table from immuneACCESS and retained in-frame rearrangements with V and J assigned. These tables miss some clones; where compared with another copy, unresolved V genes account for less than half of the shortfall, and the remainder is unexplained. The V and J calls and the clone size are those of that table, but D and trimming were determined from the DNA. In all, the sample holds about 140,000 clones, and around three quarters of those were seen once. The ten largest clones capture approximately 1.8% of the sample.

The cohort consisted of 650 to 850 healthy bone marrow donors. All cohort members were sampled while nominally healthy, although unrecorded immune exposures were likely present. The donor was CMV seronegative and was included in the group of over 300 seronegative cohort members. A peripheral blood sample was collected from each donor, and TCR beta sequencing was performed on peripheral blood mononuclear cells. The Qiagen DNeasy Blood Extraction Kit was used to extract genomic DNA from the blood cell samples. The V and J ends are trimmed by 1 base and 4 bases, leaving 16 bases between them. The CDR3 numbers 16 residues from cysteine through phenylalanine. The CDR3 DNA has 48 bases and is translated from base 1. Per the germline V gene, MGHRA is the CDR1 and YSYEKL is the CDR2. A word on this clone: Its antigen specificity is not known. Base qualities are missing; no much larger clone stands one base away.

The sequence was collected from a man aged 35 to 55 in good health and CMV-seronegative. The sequenced material came from PBMCs. Rearrangement joined TRBV4-1 to TRBJ1-1, and perhaps TRBD1 as D gene, on 5 matching bases. Read as DNA, the sequence is TGCGCCAGCAGCCAAGGGGGAGGGGAGTTGGCCACTGAAGCTTTCTTT. This is translated as CASSQGGGELATEAFF.